The source of this T cell receptor beta chain is a study of T cell responses to AZD1222 COVID-19 vaccine. Sequencing used immunoSEQ multiplex PCR; TCRdb keeps in-frame clones, though not all of them. The table includes roughly 65,000 clones, 88% detected once. Overall study results and limits: Seropositive AZD1222 recipients at baseline numbered only 5 to 7.

This CDR3 comprises 15 residues. With V trimmed by 4 bases and J by 7 bases, 8 bases remained unmatched. Germline CDR1 LNHDA, CDR2 SQIVND (reference sequence). Note on this clone: Its matching antigen is unknown.

The sequences come from peripheral blood, collected on day 0 of AZD1222 vaccination. The chain uses TRBV19 and TRBJ1-5, with 9 bases aligning to TRBD1. The clonotype comes from an adult in good health. The CDR3 here is CASSKEGQGGQPQHF. CDR3 bases: TGTGCCAGTAGTAAGGAGGGACAGGGAGGGCAGCCCCAGCATTTT.